The entry below gives a single TCR beta chain sequence along with its context. The record originates from a study of CD8+ T cells in alopecia areata. Once RNA had been extracted, it was reverse transcribed into cDNA to act as the sequencing template. Assay: immunoSEQ multiplex PCR; the TCRdb copy retains only in-frame clones and omits some. The data contain under 250,000 clones, roughly 56% of them singletons. Trimming took 3 bases from V and 7 from J, leaving 9 bases between them. In germline, CDR1 is SNHLY, CDR2 FYNNEI. CDR3 length equals 12 residues. Treatment: oral pan-JAK inhibitor, 5-10 mg twice daily.

This clonotype was sampled from a human donor with alopecia areata. The material was CD4+ T cells sorted from blood, obtained at week 4, from a patient treated with tofacitinib. This chain connects TRBV2 to TRBJ1-2, with D unclear. Here the CDR3 reads CASSDGIGGYTF. CDR3 sequence (DNA): TGTGCCAGCAGTGATGGTATAGGTGGCTACACCTTC.